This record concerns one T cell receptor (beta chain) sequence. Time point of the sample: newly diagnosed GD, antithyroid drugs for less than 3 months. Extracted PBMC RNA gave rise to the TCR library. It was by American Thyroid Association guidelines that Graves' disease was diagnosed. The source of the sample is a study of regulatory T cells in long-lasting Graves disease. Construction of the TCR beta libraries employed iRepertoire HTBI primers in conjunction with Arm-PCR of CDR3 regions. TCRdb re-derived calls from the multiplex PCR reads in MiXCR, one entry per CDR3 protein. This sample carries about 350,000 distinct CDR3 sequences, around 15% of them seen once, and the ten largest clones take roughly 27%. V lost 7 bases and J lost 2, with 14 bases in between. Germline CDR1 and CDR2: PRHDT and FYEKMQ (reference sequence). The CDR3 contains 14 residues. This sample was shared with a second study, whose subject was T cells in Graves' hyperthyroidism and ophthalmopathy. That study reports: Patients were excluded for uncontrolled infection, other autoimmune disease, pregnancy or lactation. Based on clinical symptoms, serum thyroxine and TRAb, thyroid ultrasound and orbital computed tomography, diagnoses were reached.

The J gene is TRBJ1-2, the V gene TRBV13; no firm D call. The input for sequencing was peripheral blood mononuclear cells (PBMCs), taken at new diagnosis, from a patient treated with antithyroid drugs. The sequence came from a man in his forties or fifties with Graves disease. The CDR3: CASTLAGSNYGYTF. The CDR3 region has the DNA TGTGCCAGCACCCTTGCCGGGTCGAACTATGGCTACACCTTC.